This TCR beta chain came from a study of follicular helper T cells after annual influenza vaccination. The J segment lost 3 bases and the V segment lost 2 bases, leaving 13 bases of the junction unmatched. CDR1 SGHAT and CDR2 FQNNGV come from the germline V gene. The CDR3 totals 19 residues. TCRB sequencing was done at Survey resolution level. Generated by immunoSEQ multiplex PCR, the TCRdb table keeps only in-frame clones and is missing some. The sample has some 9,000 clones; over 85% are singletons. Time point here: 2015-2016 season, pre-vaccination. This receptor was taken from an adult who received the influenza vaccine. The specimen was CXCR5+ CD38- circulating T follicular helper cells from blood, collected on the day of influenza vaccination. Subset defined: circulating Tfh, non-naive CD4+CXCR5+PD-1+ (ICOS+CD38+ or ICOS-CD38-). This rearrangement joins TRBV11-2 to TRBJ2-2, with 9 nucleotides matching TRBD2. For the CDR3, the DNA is TGTGCCAGCAGCTTAAGGTTGCGGGGGGGGTTAGCTCACACCGGGGAGCTGTTTTTT. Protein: CASSLRLRGGLAHTGELFF.